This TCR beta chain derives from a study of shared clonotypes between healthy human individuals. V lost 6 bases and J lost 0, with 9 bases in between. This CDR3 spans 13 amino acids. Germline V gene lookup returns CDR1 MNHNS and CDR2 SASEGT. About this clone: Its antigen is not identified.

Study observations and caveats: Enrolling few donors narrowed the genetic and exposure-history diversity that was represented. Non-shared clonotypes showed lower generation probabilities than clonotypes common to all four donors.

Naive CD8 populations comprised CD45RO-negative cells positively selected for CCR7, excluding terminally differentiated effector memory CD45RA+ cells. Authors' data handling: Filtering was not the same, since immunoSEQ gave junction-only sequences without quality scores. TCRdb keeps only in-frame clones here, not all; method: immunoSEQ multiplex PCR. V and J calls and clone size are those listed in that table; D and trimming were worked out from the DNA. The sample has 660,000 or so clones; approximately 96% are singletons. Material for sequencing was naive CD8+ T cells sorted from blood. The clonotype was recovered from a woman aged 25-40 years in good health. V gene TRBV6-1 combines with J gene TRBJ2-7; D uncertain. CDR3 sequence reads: CASRDVSSYEQYF. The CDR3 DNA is TGTGCCAGCAGGGACGTCAGCTCCTACGAGCAGTACTTC.